This T cell receptor beta chain was identified during a study of T cell clones after liver transplantation. The assay was immunoSEQ multiplex PCR, and TCRdb's table has in-frame clones only and misses some. The data hold tens of thousands of clones, with about 88% observed a single time. The V segment lost 5 bases and the J segment 5 bases; nucleotides outside the gene matches: 4. The germline V gene encodes CDR1 LNHDA and CDR2 SQIVND (reference sequence). This CDR3 is 15 amino acids long. This specimen consisted of CD4+ T cells from blood, obtained before liver transplant. The TCR comes from a human donor who received a liver transplant. The genes are TRBV19 and TRBJ2-3; 13 nucleotides match TRBD2. CDR3 DNA sequence: TGTGCCAGTAGTTCAGGGACTAGCGGGATAGATACGCAGTATTTT. Amino acids: CASSSGTSGIDTQYF. The variable domain in full, with the rest retrieved from reference TRBV19 and TRBJ2-3, is DGGITQSPKYLFRKEGQNVTLSCEQNLNHDAMYWYRQDPGQGLRLIYYSQIVNDFQKGDIAEGYSVSREKKESFPLTVTSAQKNPTAFYLCASSSGTSGIDTQYFGPGTRLTVL.